This note documents a single TCR beta chain sequence. No antigen is known for it. This entry is derived from a study of CD8 T cells in Susac syndrome. Germline V lookup: CDR1 SGHRS, CDR2 YFSETQ. Deletions cut 1 base from V and 4 bases from J, with 6 bases between. This CDR3 spans 13 amino acids. In blood CD8+ and CD4+ T cells, TCR beta underwent sequencing. The multiple sclerosis controls, all treatment-naive patients, had relapsing-remitting disease that was stable or active. Purification of the CD8+ and CD4+ T cells relied on negative isolation, and TEMRA cells underwent FACS enrichment. Study conclusions and caveats: The study's TCR sequencing and HLA analysis drew on a certain number of individuals. That number was acknowledged as relatively small.

RNA was extracted with the RNeasy kit, and a quantity of about 0.45 to 1 ug was reverse transcribed using random hexamers. TCRdb reanalysed the immunoSEQ multiplex PCR reads using MiXCR and keeps one entry per CDR3 protein. Found here are about 130,000 distinct CDR3 sequences, around 94% of them singletons; the top ten hold 0.1% to 0.15%. The receptor's source is a human donor with multiple sclerosis. Sequencing was done on a sample of CD4+ T cells from PBMCs. The V gene is TRBV5-1, the J gene TRBJ2-1, with D hard to call. CDR3 bases: TGCGCCAGCAGCTTGAATAGGTACAATGAGCAGTTCTTC. As protein: CASSLNRYNEQFF.